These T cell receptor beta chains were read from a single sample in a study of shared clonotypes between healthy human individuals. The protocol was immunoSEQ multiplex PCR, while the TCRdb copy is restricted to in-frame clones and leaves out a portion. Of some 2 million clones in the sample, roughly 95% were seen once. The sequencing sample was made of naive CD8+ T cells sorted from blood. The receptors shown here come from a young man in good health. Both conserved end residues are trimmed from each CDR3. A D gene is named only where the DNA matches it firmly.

ASSPDRSTDTQY TRBJ2-3 TRBV4-3 NA
ASSQEQGGETQY TRBJ2-5 TRBV4-1 NA
ASSLAQSGDFEKLF TRBJ1-4 TRBV5-6 NA
ASSLVTPNRHTEAF TRBJ1-1 TRBV27 NA
ASSVGGSLPYEQY TRBJ2-7 TRBV9 NA
ASSQPTSGRSIGELF TRBJ2-2 TRBV4-2 TRBD2
AWSYSSSYEQY TRBJ2-7 TRBV30 NA
ASSRDDRAYGYT TRBJ1-2 TRBV6-5 TRBD1
ASSEGVAGYGLSGANVLT TRBJ2-6 TRBV2 NA
ASSSGWKGDIQY TRBJ2-4 TRBV7-7 NA
ASRPRGRQPQH TRBJ1-5 TRBV6-4 NA
ASSLAQEGGTDTQY TRBJ2-3 TRBV7-9 NA
ASSQMGNQETQY TRBJ2-5 TRBV9 NA
AISESVGDEQY TRBJ2-7 TRBV10-3 NA
ASRTDDYEQY TRBJ2-7 TRBV28 NA
ASSFGMNTGELF TRBJ2-2 TRBV27 NA
AWSGIGVQETQY TRBJ2-5 TRBV30 NA
ASKAGTVYEQY TRBJ2-7 TRBV6-5 TRBD1
ASSAGGTAPFSNQPQH TRBJ1-5 TRBV6-1 TRBD1
ASSSNIVVRWGGTPDNYGYT TRBJ1-2 TRBV27 NA
ASSYSGDYSYEQY TRBJ2-7 TRBV6-5 TRBD2
ASSDRGQDYYTQY TRBJ2-3 TRBV7-9 NA
AWSVRGSYEQY TRBJ2-7 TRBV30 NA
ASSPPGTGPTEAF TRBJ1-1 TRBV6-5 TRBD1
ASSQAGSAYEQY TRBJ2-7 TRBV4-1 NA
ASSLAQNYGYT TRBJ1-2 TRBV7-6 NA
ASSAGLLYEQY TRBJ2-7 TRBV5-5 NA
ASSYQVDTEAF TRBJ1-1 TRBV5-4 NA
ASSFPSTDTQY TRBJ2-3 TRBV19 NA
ASSLALFPNTIY TRBJ1-3 TRBV7-8 NA
ASSRTPMDQPQH TRBJ1-5 TRBV7-9 NA
ASSQERAGNNQPQH TRBJ1-5 TRBV4-1 NA
ASSPVQGGFTDTQY TRBJ2-3 TRBV7-9 TRBD2
ASSTRQGVETQY TRBJ2-5 TRBV18 TRBD1
ASSPVFEGQARYEQY TRBJ2-7 TRBV7-9 TRBD1
ASNTDRGDNSPLH TRBJ1-6 TRBV2 TRBD1
ASSLRGGWVKNIQY TRBJ2-4 TRBV27 TRBD2
ASSLGGDRGYT TRBJ1-2 TRBV5-8 NA
ASSFRPGSNTGELF TRBJ2-2 TRBV28 NA
ASSQRTGYTEAF TRBJ1-1 TRBV5-6 TRBD1
ASSISAGTYNEQF TRBJ2-1 TRBV19 NA
ASSGGDSTDTQY TRBJ2-3 TRBV6-5 TRBD2
ASSLAGIGNQPQH TRBJ1-5 TRBV5-1 NA
ASSEVPSSYEQY TRBJ2-7 TRBV6-1 NA
ASFDGYEQY TRBJ2-7 TRBV19 NA
ASSQVGSEQF TRBJ2-1 TRBV4-1 NA